What follows is one T cell receptor beta chain and its context. This entry comes from a study of identical twins' blood T cells. The donors were healthy female monozygous twins, three pairs in total. Per the study methods: Each library had roughly 2.2 to 4 million CDR3 reads and about 90,000 to nearly 500,000 clonotypes. TCRdb processed the 5' RACE reads anew with MiXCR; each CDR3 protein has one entry. TCRdb assigned the V and J calls; the authors' analysis was not used. The repertoire holds hundreds of thousands of distinct CDR3 sequences, more than 25% seen once, with more than 5.5% in the top ten. The origin of this receptor is a woman between 18 and 50 years old in good health. Material for sequencing was PBMCs.

The CDR3, as DNA: TGTGCCAGCAGCTCCCATGGGGGGGGGCTCAATGAGCAGTTCTTC. Its protein is CASSSHGGGLNEQFF. The rearrangement uses TRBV11-2 and TRBJ2-1; a possible D gene is TRBD2 (7 bases). CDR1 and CDR2 from the germline V gene are SGHAT and FQNNGV. This CDR3 comprises 15 residues. Trimming left V 4 bases short and J 6 bases short, with 16 bases between.